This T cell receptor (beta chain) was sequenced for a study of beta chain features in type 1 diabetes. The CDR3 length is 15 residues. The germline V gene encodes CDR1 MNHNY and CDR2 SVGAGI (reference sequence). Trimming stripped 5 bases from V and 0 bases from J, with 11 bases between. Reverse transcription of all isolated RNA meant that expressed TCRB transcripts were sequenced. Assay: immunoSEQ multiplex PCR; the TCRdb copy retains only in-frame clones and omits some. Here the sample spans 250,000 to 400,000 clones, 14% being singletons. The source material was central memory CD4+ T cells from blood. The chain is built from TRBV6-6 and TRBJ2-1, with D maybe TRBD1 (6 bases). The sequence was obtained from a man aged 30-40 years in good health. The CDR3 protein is CASSKQGSSYNEQFF. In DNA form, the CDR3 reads TGTGCCAGCAGTAAACAGGGTAGCTCCTACAATGAGCAGTTCTTC.